This T cell receptor beta chain was captured by sequencing in a study of blood T cell repertoires in COVID-19. Study context: Whether acute or convalescent, the COVID-19 samples came from the United States, Italy and Spain.

In the authors' methods: From reference gene primer amplification, estimates of nucleated cell counts were derived. The protocol was immunoSEQ multiplex PCR, while the TCRdb copy is restricted to in-frame clones and leaves out a portion. That table is the source of V, J and clone size, and D and trimming were worked out from the DNA. Of some 270,000 clones listed, approximately 90% were seen once; the top ten hold roughly 2.9%. Clinical histories supplied by participants themselves formed the basis of cohort assignment. A COVID-19 case had been met by exposed participants during the 2 weeks before study entry. Per the germline V gene, CDR1 is MDHEN and CDR2 is SYDVKM. J lost 7 bases, V lost 6 bases, and 21 bases had no gene match. The CDR3 extends over 19 amino acids.

The source is a man aged 35 to 55 who had been exposed to COVID-19. The sample was PBMCs or T cells enriched from blood (not recorded which). This chain links TRBV28 with TRBJ1-4; 9 nucleotides align to TRBD1. CDR3 sequence reads: CASSIPTGTGFQGAEKLFF. The DNA for the CDR3 is TGTGCCAGCAGCATCCCCACCGGGACAGGGTTTCAAGGTGCTGAAAAACTGTTTTTT. Based on the CDR3 plus reference TRBV28 and TRBJ1-4, the full variable domain is DVKVTQSSRYLVKRTGEKVFLECVQDMDHENMFWYRQDPGLGLRLIYFSYDVKMKEKGDIPEGYSVSREKKERFSLILESASTNQTSMYLCASSIPTGTGFQGAEKLFFGSGTQLSVL.